The rows below give T cell receptor beta chains drawn from one sample of a study of cytomegalovirus exposure and HLA in healthy donors. Clones were read by immunoSEQ multiplex PCR, and TCRdb kept only the in-frame ones, dropping some. The data hold 110,000 or so clones, with about 85% observed a single time. The specimen was PBMCs. These TCRs come from a woman in her thirties in good health and CMV-seronegative. The CDR3 runs from the conserved cysteine through the conserved F or W. The D gene is left open where the match is weak. Size is stated for part of the rows, as once, few or many counts, or as a class when the clone is expanded.

TRBJ1-2 TRBV28 . . TGTGCCAGCGTGACAGCTTCTAACTATGGCTACACCTTC CASVTASNYGYTF
TRBJ2-1 TRBV7-9 . TRBD2 TGTGCCAGCAGCCCCGTTGGCGGGGGTGCGTACAATGAGCAGTTCTTC CASSPVGGGAYNEQFF
TRBJ2-7 TRBV11-2 once . TGTGCCAGCAGCTTAGCTCGAGGCGAGCAGTACTTC CASSLARGEQYF
TRBJ2-3 TRBV4-3 . TRBD2 TGCGCCAGCAGCCAAACCCCCCGAGCGGGGGGGCCCCCAGATACGCAGTATTTT CASSQTPRAGGPPDTQYF
TRBJ1-3 TRBV29-1 . . TGCAGCGCTAGCTCTGGAAACACCATATATTTT CSASSGNTIYF
TRBJ1-2 TRBV6-1 few . TGTGCCAGCAGAGGGGACTCCGTGGGCTACACCTTC CASRGDSVGYTF
TRBJ2-5 TRBV29-1 few . TGCAGCGTTACCTTTTCAGGGACCCAGTACTTC CSVTFSGTQYF
TRBJ2-2 TRBV7-9 . . TGTGCCAGCAGCTTAGGGCGCGGAACGAACACCGGGGAGCTGTTTTTT CASSLGRGTNTGELFF
TRBJ2-2 TRBV6-6 . . TGTGCCAGCAATAAGCCAGGGGCACCGAACACCGGGGAGCTGTTTTTT CASNKPGAPNTGELFF
TRBJ1-5 TRBV30 . . TGTGCCTGGGATGGAGGGTTCAACAATCAGCCCCAGCATTTT CAWDGGFNNQPQHF
TRBJ1-1 TRBV7-2 . . TGTGCCAGCAGCCCTCGGGGGGGGTGGACTGAAGCTTTCTTT CASSPRGGWTEAFF